This is a list of T cell receptor beta chains from one sample in a study of shared clonotypes between healthy human individuals. Generated by immunoSEQ multiplex PCR, the TCRdb table keeps only in-frame clones and is missing some. The data contain 2 million to 2.5 million clones, around 92% of them singletons. Source material: naive CD4+ T cells from PBMCs. The receptors were gathered from a man in his late teens or twenties in good health. Some clones in this sample may be carry-over from other donors' samples. CDR3s include the opening cysteine and the closing phenylalanine or tryptophan. The D gene is left open where the match is weak. Size is stated for part of the rows, as once, few or many counts, or as a class when the clone is expanded.

.	TRBV28	TRBJ2-2	.	CAVSGGELFF	TGTGCCGTGTCGGGGGGGGAGCTGTTTTTT
.	TRBV6-1	TRBJ2-7	.	CATSRSRASYEQYF	TGTGCCACCTCCCGCTCTCGCGCGTCCTACGAGCAGTACTTC
.	TRBV18	TRBJ1-3	.	CASSMDRARSGNTIYF	TGTGCCAGCTCCATGGACAGAGCCCGCTCTGGAAACACCATATATTTT
.	TRBV5-6	TRBJ2-3	.	CASSLRRTDTQYF	TGTGCCAGCAGCTTGCGTCGGACAGATACGCAGTATTTT
.	TRBV2	TRBJ1-3	.	CASSYRVSGNTIYF	TGTGCCAGCAGCTACAGGGTATCAGGAAACACCATATATTTT
.	TRBV30	TRBJ1-5	.	CAWSVYRTKPQHF	TGTGCCTGGAGTGTGTATCGAACGAAGCCCCAGCATTTT
once	TRBV18	TRBJ2-3	TRBD2	CASSRLGTSGSTDTQYF	TGTGCCAGCTCACGACTGGGGACTAGCGGGAGCACAGATACGCAGTATTTT
.	TRBV9	TRBJ2-3	.	CASSAPGSGGGGDTQYF	TGTGCCAGCAGCGCCCCGGGTAGCGGAGGGGGTGGAGATACGCAGTATTTT
.	TRBV30	TRBJ1-3	.	CAWQGGQLGNTIYF	TGTGCCTGGCAAGGAGGGCAACTCGGAAACACCATATATTTT
.	TRBV4-3	TRBJ2-1	TRBD2	CASSSKASGWYNEQFF	TGCGCCAGCAGCTCTAAGGCTAGCGGGTGGTACAATGAGCAGTTCTTC
once	TRBV19	TRBJ2-3	.	CASSTLRTPDTQYF	TGTGCCAGTAGTACTCTAAGGACCCCAGATACGCAGTATTTT
once	TRBV7-9	TRBJ1-6	.	CASSLVQINSPLHF	TGTGCCAGCAGCTTAGTACAGATAAATTCACCCCTCCACTTT
.	TRBV4-3	TRBJ1-2	.	CASSQETALAYGYTF	TGCGCCAGCAGCCAAGAGACAGCACTCGCCTATGGCTACACCTTC
.	TRBV7-2	TRBJ2-1	.	CASSSGQGRLF	TGTGCCAGCAGCTCCGGGCAGGGAAGACTCTTC
.	TRBV28	TRBJ1-1	.	CASSLELGEAVTEAFF	TGTGCCAGCAGTTTAGAATTGGGGGAGGCCGTCACTGAAGCTTTCTTT
.	TRBV5-6	TRBJ1-2	.	CASSFGGSPNYGYTF	TGTGCCAGCAGCTTTGGGGGCTCCCCTAACTATGGCTACACCTTC
.	TRBV6-5	TRBJ1-2	.	CASRDSGLYGYTF	TGTGCCAGCAGGGATTCGGGGCTCTATGGCTACACCTTC
.	TRBV5-4	TRBJ1-1	.	CASSPASMNTEAFF	TGTGCCAGCAGCCCGGCGTCTATGAACACTGAAGCTTTCTTT
once	TRBV18	TRBJ2-3	TRBD2	CASSPRGDYFTDTQYF	TGTGCCAGCTCACCCCGGGGGGACTACTTCACAGATACGCAGTATTTT
.	TRBV28	TRBJ2-3	TRBD1	CASRGQGADTQYF	TGTGCCAGCCGGGGACAGGGGGCAGATACGCAGTATTTT
.	TRBV9	TRBJ2-5	TRBD2	CASSVVGLAGVGETQYF	TGTGCCAGCAGCGTAGTCGGCCTAGCGGGAGTGGGAGAGACCCAGTACTTC
.	TRBV11-2	TRBJ2-7	.	CASSLARGDPLYEQYF	TGTGCCAGCAGCTTAGCGCGTGGAGATCCTTTATACGAGCAGTACTTC
.	TRBV19	TRBJ2-3	.	CASSWEPLDTQYF	TGTGCCAGTAGTTGGGAGCCTTTGGATACGCAGTATTTT